This T cell receptor (beta chain) was sequenced during a study of technical replicates of blood from four donors. Profiling relied on immunoSEQ multiplex PCR, and the TCRdb table lists in-frame clones only, not all of them. This table has about 75,000 clones, approximately 97% appearing once. Germline loops: CDR1 GTSNPN, CDR2 SVGIG (reference sequence). Trimming removed 3 bases at V and 2 bases at J, with 11 bases between. The CDR3 extends over 13 amino acids. This clonotype originated in a human donor in good health. The chain is built from TRBV30 and TRBJ2-7, with D perhaps TRBD1 (6 bases). Specimen: T cells isolated from PBMCs. The CDR3 coding sequence is TGTGCCTGGAGCCCGGGACACACCTACGAGCAGTACTTC. Translation gives CAWSPGHTYEQYF.